This T cell receptor beta chain was identified in a study of T cell repertoires in cytomegalovirus infection. This clonotype showed up just a few times. Between the trimmed V and J ends, which lost 6 bases and 1 base, there was a span of 9 bases. The CDR3 is made up of 13 amino acids. MiXCR was run by TCRdb on the reads, yielding one entry per CDR3 protein. The sample has 150,000 to 200,000 distinct CDR3 sequences; roughly 15% are singletons. This sequence originates from a human donor in good health (CMV status not recorded). Some clones in this sample may be carry-over from other donors' samples. Source material: CD8+ T cells from PBMCs. The chain has TRBV12-3 or TRBV12-4 and TRBJ1-1, with a weak D call TRBD1 (5 bases). The CDR3 DNA sequence: TGTGCCAGCAGGTTGACAGCGAACACTGAAGCTTTCTTT. Its protein product is CASRLTANTEAFF.